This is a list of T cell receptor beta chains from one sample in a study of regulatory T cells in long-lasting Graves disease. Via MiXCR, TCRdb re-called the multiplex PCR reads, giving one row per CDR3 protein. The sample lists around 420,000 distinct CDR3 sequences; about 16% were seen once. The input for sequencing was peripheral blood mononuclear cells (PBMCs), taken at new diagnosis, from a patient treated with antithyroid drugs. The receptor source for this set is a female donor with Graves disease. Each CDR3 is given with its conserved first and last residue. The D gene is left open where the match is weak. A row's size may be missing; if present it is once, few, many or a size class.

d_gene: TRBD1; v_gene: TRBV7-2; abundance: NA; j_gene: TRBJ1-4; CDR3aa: CASSALSQGAGEKLFF; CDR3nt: TGTGCCAGCAGCGCCCTAAGTCAGGGGGCTGGTGAAAAACTGTTTTTT
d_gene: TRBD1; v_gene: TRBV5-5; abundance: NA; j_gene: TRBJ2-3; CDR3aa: CASSNRGDTQYF; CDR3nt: TGTGCCAGCAGCAACAGGGGAGATACGCAGTATTTT
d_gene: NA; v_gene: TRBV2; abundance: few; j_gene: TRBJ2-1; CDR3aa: CASTRAETDEQFF; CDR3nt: TGTGCCAGCACTCGGGCAGAGACGGATGAGCAGTTCTTC
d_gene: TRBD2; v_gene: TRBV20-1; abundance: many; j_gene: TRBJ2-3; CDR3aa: CSARAPRESQDTQYF; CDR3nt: TGCAGTGCTAGAGCACCGCGGGAGAGTCAAGATACGCAGTATTTT
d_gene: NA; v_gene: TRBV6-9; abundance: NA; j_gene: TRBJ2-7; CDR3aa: CASSYSGGSGTYEQYF; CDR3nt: TGTGCCAGCAGTTACTCCGGGGGAAGCGGCACCTACGAGCAGTACTTC
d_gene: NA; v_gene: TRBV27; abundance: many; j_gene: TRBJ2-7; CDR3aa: CASNPAGKPYEQYF; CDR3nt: TGTGCCAGCAACCCCGCAGGGAAGCCCTACGAGCAGTACTTC
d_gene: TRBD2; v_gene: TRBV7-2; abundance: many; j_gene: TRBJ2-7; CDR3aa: CASSLQGLAGGMYEQYF; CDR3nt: TGTGCCAGCAGCTTACAAGGACTAGCGGGAGGGATGTACGAGCAGTACTTC
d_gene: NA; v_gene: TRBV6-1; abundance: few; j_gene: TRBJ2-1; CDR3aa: CASRDFPYNEQFF; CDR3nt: TGTGCCAGCAGAGACTTTCCTTACAATGAGCAGTTCTTC
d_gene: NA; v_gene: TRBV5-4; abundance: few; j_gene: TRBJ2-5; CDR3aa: CASSLVGGGHQETQYF; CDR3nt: TGTGCCAGCAGCTTGGTGGGGGGAGGCCACCAAGAGACCCAGTACTTC
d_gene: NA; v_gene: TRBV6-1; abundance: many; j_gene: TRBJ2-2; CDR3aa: CASGIKGENTGELFF; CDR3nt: TGTGCCAGCGGGATAAAGGGCGAAAACACCGGGGAGCTGTTTTTT
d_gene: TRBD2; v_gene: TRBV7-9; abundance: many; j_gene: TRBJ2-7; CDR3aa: CASSPGGWEQYF; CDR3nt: TGTGCCAGCAGCCCGGGGGGTTGGGAGCAGTACTTC
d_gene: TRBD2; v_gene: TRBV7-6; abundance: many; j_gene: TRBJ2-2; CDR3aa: CASSFTSGGAIGELFF; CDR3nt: TGTGCCAGCAGCTTTACTAGCGGGGGGGCCATCGGGGAGCTGTTTTTT
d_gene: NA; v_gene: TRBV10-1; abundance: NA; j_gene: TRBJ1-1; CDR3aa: CASRGGGDTEAFF; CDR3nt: TGCGCCAGCAGGGGGGGCGGTGACACTGAAGCTTTCTTT
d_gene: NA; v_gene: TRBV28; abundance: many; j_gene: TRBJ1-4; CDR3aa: CATLNRGLPNEKLFF; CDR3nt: TGTGCCACCTTGAATCGGGGGCTGCCTAATGAAAAACTGTTTTTT
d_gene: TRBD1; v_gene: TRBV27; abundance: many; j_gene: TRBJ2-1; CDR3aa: CASRPTTGVINEQFF; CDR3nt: TGTGCCAGCAGGCCAACGACAGGGGTAATTAATGAGCAGTTCTTC
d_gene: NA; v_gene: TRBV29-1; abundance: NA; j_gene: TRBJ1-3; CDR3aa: CSVPGSGNTIYF; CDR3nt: TGCAGCGTTCCCGGTTCAGGAAACACCATATATTTT
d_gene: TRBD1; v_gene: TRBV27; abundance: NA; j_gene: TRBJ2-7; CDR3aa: CASRGTEEQYF; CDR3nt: TGTGCCAGCAGAGGGACAGAGGAGCAGTACTTC
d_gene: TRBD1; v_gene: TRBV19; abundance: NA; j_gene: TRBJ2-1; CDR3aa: CASNNRGSIDNEQFF; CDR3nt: TGTGCCAGTAATAACAGGGGTAGCATCGACAATGAGCAGTTCTTC
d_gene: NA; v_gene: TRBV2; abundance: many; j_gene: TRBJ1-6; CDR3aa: CASTRSPESSYNSPLHF; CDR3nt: TGTGCCAGCACGAGAAGCCCGGAGAGCTCCTATAATTCACCCCTCCACTTT
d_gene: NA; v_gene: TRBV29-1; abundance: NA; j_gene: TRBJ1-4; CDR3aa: CSVIPTGRTDSTNEKLFF; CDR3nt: TGCAGCGTCATACCTACCGGACGGACCGACTCAACTAATGAAAAACTGTTTTTT
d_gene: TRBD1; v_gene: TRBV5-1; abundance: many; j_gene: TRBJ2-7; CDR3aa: CASSLGQGADEQYF; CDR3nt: TGCGCCAGCAGCTTGGGACAGGGGGCCGACGAGCAGTACTTC
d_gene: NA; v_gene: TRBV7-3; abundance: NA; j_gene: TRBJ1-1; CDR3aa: CASSTHRDTEAFF; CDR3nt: TGTGCCAGCAGCACCCACAGGGACACTGAAGCTTTCTTT
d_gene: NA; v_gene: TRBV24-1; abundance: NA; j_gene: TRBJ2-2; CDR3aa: CATSEHSRAGELFF; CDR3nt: TGTGCCACCAGTGAGCATTCTAGGGCCGGGGAGCTGTTTTTT
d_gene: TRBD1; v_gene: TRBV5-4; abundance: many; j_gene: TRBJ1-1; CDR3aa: CASSFDRGLNTEAFF; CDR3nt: TGTGCCAGCAGCTTCGACAGGGGGTTAAACACTGAAGCTTTCTTT
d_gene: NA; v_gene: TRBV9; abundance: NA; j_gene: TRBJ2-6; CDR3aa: CASSVYRLSGANVLTF; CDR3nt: TGTGCCAGCAGCGTATATAGGCTCTCTGGGGCCAACGTCCTGACTTTC
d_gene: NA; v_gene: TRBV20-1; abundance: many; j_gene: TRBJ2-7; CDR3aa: CSFQSYEQYF; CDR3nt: TGCAGTTTTCAATCCTACGAGCAGTACTTC
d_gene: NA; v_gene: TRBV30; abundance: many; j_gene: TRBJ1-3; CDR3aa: CAWSPGWYSGNTIYF; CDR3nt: TGTGCCTGGAGTCCCGGATGGTACTCTGGAAACACCATATATTTT
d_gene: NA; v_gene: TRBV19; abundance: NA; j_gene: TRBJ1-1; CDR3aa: CASTYRRDTEAFF; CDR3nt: TGTGCCAGTACCTATAGAAGGGACACTGAAGCTTTCTTT
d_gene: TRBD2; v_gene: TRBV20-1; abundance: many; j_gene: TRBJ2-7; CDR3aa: CSARDASGGPGQYF; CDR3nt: TGCAGTGCTAGAGATGCTAGCGGGGGGCCCGGGCAGTACTTC
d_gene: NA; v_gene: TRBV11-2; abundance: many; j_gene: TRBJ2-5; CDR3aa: CASSWGGHDYQETQYF; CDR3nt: TGTGCCAGCAGCTGGGGGGGGCACGACTATCAAGAGACCCAGTACTTC
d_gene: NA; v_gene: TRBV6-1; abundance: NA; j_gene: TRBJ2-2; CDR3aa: CASTTSTRELFF; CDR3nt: TGTGCCAGCACTACATCGACAAGGGAGCTGTTTTTT
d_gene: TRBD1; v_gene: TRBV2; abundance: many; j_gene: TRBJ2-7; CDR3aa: CASSERTGTHEQYF; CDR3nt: TGTGCCAGCAGTGAAAGGACAGGGACCCACGAGCAGTACTTC
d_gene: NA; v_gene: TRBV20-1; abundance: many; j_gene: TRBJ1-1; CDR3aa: CSAPHPQGVTEAFF; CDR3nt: TGCAGTGCTCCACATCCCCAGGGTGTCACTGAAGCTTTCTTT
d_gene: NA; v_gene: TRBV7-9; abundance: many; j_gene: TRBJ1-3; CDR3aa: CASSSLRGSGNTIYF; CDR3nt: TGTGCCAGCAGCTCCCTTAGGGGCTCTGGAAACACCATATATTTT
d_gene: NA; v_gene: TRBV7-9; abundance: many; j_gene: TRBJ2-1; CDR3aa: CASSLAQATEQFF; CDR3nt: TGTGCCAGCAGCTTAGCGCAGGCTACTGAGCAGTTCTTC
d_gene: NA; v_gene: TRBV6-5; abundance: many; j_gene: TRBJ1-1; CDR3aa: CASSYSNMEAFF; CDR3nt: TGTGCCAGCAGTTACTCGAATATGGAAGCTTTCTTT
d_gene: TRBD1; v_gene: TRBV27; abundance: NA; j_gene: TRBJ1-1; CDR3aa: CASSTTGGTGEAFF; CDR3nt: TGTGCCAGCAGTACGACAGGGGGCACGGGTGAAGCTTTCTTT
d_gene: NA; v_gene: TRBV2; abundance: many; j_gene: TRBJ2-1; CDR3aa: CASEGPNNEQFF; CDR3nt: TGTGCCAGCGAGGGGCCGAACAATGAGCAGTTCTTC
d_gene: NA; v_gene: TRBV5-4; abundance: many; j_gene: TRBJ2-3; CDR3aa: CASSLVQDGVTDTQYF; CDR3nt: TGTGCCAGCAGCTTGGTTCAGGACGGGGTCACAGATACGCAGTATTTT
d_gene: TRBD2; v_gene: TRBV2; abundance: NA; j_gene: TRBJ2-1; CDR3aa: CASSEAQRGGYNEQFF; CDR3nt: TGTGCCAGCAGTGAAGCGCAGCGGGGGGGCTACAATGAGCAGTTCTTC
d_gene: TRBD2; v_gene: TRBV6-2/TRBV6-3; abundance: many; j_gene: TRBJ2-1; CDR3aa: CASKKGGSSYNEQFF; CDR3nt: TGTGCCAGCAAGAAGGGAGGGAGCTCCTACAATGAGCAGTTCTTC
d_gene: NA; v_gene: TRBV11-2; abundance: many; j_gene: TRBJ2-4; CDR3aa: CASSLDRRGKNIQYF; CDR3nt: TGTGCCAGCAGCTTAGATAGGAGGGGTAAAAACATTCAGTACTTC
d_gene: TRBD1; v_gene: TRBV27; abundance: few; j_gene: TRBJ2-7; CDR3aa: CASRRTGGEQYF; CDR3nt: TGTGCCAGCAGACGGACAGGGGGCGAGCAGTACTTC
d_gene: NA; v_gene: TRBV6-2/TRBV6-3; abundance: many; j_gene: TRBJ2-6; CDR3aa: CASRISGAGANVLTF; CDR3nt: TGTGCCAGCAGGATTTCGGGCGCCGGGGCCAACGTCCTGACTTTC
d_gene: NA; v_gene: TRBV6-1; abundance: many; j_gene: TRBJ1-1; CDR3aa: CASSRQNPDTEAFF; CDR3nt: TGTGCCAGCAGTAGACAGAACCCCGACACTGAAGCTTTCTTT
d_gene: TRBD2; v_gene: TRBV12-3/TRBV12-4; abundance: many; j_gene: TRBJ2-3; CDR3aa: CASRSGGSGSIGTDTQYF; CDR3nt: TGTGCCAGCCGGAGCGGGGGTAGCGGGAGTATCGGGACAGATACGCAGTATTTT
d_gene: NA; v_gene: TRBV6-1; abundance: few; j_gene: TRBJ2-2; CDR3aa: CASTFNEETGELFF; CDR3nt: TGTGCCAGCACTTTTAACGAAGAGACCGGGGAGCTGTTTTTT
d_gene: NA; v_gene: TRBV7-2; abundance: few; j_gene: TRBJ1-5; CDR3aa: CASSRWGGNQPQHF; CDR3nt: TGTGCCAGCAGCCGGTGGGGGGGCAATCAGCCCCAGCATTTT
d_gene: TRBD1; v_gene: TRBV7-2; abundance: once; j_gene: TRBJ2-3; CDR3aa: CASSPRGQGITDTQYF; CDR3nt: TGTGCCAGCAGCCCACGGGGACAGGGGATCACAGATACGCAGTATTTT
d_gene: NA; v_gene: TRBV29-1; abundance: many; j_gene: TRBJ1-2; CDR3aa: CSGRTGAYGYTF; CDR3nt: TGCAGCGGTCGCACCGGGGCCTATGGCTACACCTTC
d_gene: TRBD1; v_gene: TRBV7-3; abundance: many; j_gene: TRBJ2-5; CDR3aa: CASSLNGWGQQVYF; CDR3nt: TGTGCCAGCAGCTTAAACGGGTGGGGACAGCAAGTGTACTTC
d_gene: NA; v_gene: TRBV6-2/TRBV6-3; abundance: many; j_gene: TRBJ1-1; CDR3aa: CASSYSGGVRDTEAFF; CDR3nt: TGTGCCAGCAGTTACTCAGGGGGGGTACGAGACACTGAAGCTTTCTTT
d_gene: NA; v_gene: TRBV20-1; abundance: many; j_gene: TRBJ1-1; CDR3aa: CSAPHGGRDTEAFF; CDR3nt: TGCAGTGCCCCACATGGGGGGCGCGACACTGAAGCTTTCTTT
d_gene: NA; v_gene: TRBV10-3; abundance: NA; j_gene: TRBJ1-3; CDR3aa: CAISPTVVDTIHF; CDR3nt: TGTGCCATCAGCCCGACAGTGGTGGACACCATACATTTT
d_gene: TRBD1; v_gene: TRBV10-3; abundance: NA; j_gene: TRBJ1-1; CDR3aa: CAISGLPPGQGFGGTEAFF; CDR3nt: TGTGCCATCAGTGGACTCCCACCGGGACAGGGTTTCGGGGGAACTGAAGCTTTCTTT